These 14 T cell receptor beta chains were all obtained from the same sample, sequenced in a study of T cell clonality in common variable immunodeficiency. Only in-frame clones appear in the TCRdb table, and some are missing; sequencing was by immunoSEQ multiplex PCR. Reported are around 81,000 clones, none seen only once; the ten largest carry approximately 0.84%. Material: peripheral blood mononuclear cells. The receptors come from a person aged 18 to 69 in good health.

Of note for this clone: The read finishes 3 residues shy of the CDR3 end, and the germline J gene is used to complete it. The gene calls are TRBV7-2 and TRBJ2-1; TRBD2 agrees at 9 bases. CDR3 length: 15 amino acids. J gave up 5 bases and V 5 bases, and 7 bases lay outside the gene matches. Germline lookup yields CDR1 SGHTA and CDR2 FQGNSA. The sequenced CDR3 bases are TGTGCCAGCAGCCTGACTAGCGGACCACACAATGAG. Amino acid sequence: CASSLTSGPHNE. The full CDR3 protein reads CASSLTSGPHNEQFF.

Points on this clone: Read data end 3 residues before the CDR3 end; the end is taken from the germline J gene. V and J are TRBV13 and TRBJ2-7; 8 nucleotides align to TRBD1. The CDR3 covers 14 residues. Trimming cost V 4 bases and J 3 bases; bases outside gene matches: 5. The V gene's germline CDR1 is PRHDT and CDR2 FYEKMQ (reference sequence). This CDR3 reads CASSSEDRVYEQYF. The covered CDR3 bases are TGTGCCAGCAGCTCTGAGGACAGGGTCTACGAG. Based on the CDR3 plus reference TRBV13 and TRBJ2-7, the full variable domain is AAGVIQSPRHLIKEKRETATLKCYPIPRHDTVYWYQQGPGQDPQFLISFYEKMQSDKGSIPDRFSAQQFSDYHSELNMSSLELGDSALYFCASSSEDRVYEQYFGPGTRLTVT.

This clone appeared many times. The read stops 3 residues short of the end of the CDR3; the missing end is completed from the germline J gene. V usage is TRBV10-3 and J usage is TRBJ2-1; TRBD1 aligns across 9 bases. Germline lookup yields CDR1 ENHRY and CDR2 SYGVKD. V trimming: 6 bases; J trimming: 0 bases; junction bases outside the gene matches: 15. This CDR3 has 19 residues. CDR3 DNA (partial): TGTGCCATCAGCGGTTCCGGGACAGGGCTTGGGAGCTCCTACAATGAG. Its protein product is CAISGSGTGLGSSYNE. The full CDR3 is CAISGSGTGLGSSYNEQFF.

In its sample, this clone was seen many times. The read ends 3 residues early relative to the CDR3; the germline J gene fills the gap. The chain carries TRBV20-1 and TRBJ1-2; D gene uncertain. This CDR3 is 9 amino acids long. Trimming removed 6 bases at V and 7 bases at J, with 6 bases between. Per the germline V gene, CDR1 is DFQATT and CDR2 is SNEGSKA (reference sequence). CDR3 residues: CSAPVGYTF. The CDR3 bases that were read are TGCAGTGCGCCAGTTGGC.

At least ten counts were recorded for this clone. Here the CDR3 reads CSARRDSYSNQPQHF. CDR3 DNA (partial): TGCAGTGCTAGACGGGACAGTTATAGCAATCAGCCC. The rearrangement joins TRBV20-1 to TRBJ1-5; 7 bases match TRBD1. The CDR3 is cut off 3 residues early in the read; its end comes from the germline J gene. With V trimmed by 2 bases and J by 0 bases, 4 bases remained unmatched. Germline V gene lookup returns CDR1 DFQATT and CDR2 SNEGSKA (reference sequence). The CDR3 extends over 15 amino acids.

The sample holds many counts of this clone. The observed sequence ends 3 residues before the CDR3 terminus, with the missing tail filled in from the germline J gene. This chain connects TRBV19 to TRBJ1-6; possible D gene TRBD1, 5 bases. Germline V gene data show CDR1 as LNHDA and CDR2 as SQIVND (reference sequence). The CDR3 totals 16 residues. The V and J ends lost 0 bases and 11 bases respectively, with 17 bases between them. The DNA read from the CDR3 is TGTGCCAGTAGTATAGAGGTCGATCCAGGGCTGGCACCC. It translates to CASSIEVDPGLAP. The complete CDR3 reads CASSIEVDPGLAPLHF.

This clone occurred many times. Read sequence stops 3 residues before the CDR3 end, and the germline J gene provides the missing end. The chain couples TRBV5-4 to TRBJ2-7; unclear D gene. Germline-derived CDR1 and CDR2 are SGHNT and YYREEE (reference sequence). Trimming removed 0 bases from V and 2 bases from J, with 6 bases in between. This CDR3 comprises 13 residues. This chain's CDR3 is CASSLVSAYEQYF. CDR3 DNA (partial): TGTGCCAGCAGCTTGGTTTCAGCCTACGAG.

This clone was counted many times. Coverage ceases 3 residues before the CDR3 finishes, and the germline J gene fills in the end. V usage is TRBV6-4 and J usage is TRBJ1-3; D remains unclear. The CDR3 contains 16 residues. Germline assignment: CDR1 MRHNA and CDR2 SNTAGT. V lost 8 bases to trimming and J lost 0 bases, with 17 bases between them. The part of the CDR3 DNA that was read is TGTGCCAGCCCCAATGAATTCCGGGGCTCTGGAAACACC. Amino acids: CASPNEFRGSGNT. The CDR3, in full, reads CASPNEFRGSGNTIYF.

Details on this clone: The read comes to an end 3 residues before the CDR3 does, leaving the germline J gene to fill in the end. This rearrangement joins TRBV6-2 or TRBV6-3 to TRBJ2-7; 11 bases are shared with TRBD2. The CDR3 is made up of 17 amino acids. Per germline, CDR1 MNHEY and CDR2 SVGEGT. V lost 2 bases and J lost 5; bases outside the gene matches: 11. CDR3 amino acids: CASSYSTSGRFFHEQYF. The sequenced part of the CDR3 DNA is TGTGCCAGCAGTTACAGCACTAGCGGGAGATTTTTCCACGAG.

This clone was observed many times. The read terminates 3 residues ahead of where the CDR3 ends, so the germline J gene completes it. The rearrangement uses TRBV27 and TRBJ2-3; TRBD1 agrees at 8 bases. Trimming cost V 5 bases and J 1 base; bases outside gene matches: 8. This CDR3 spans 16 amino acids. Germline V gene sequence: CDR1 MNHEY, CDR2 SMNVEV (reference sequence). CDR3 DNA (partial): TGTGCCAGCAGTATTCCGACAGGGGTGGGCACAGATACG. Its translation is CASSIPTGVGTDT. The CDR3, in full, reads CASSIPTGVGTDTQYF.

This clone turned up a few times. The CDR3 end lies 3 residues beyond the end of the read and is filled in from the germline J gene. V usage is TRBV19 and J usage is TRBJ2-7; TRBD2 matches 11 bases. V was pared by 7 bases and J by 5 bases, with 13 bases of the junction left unmatched. In germline, CDR1 is LNHDA, CDR2 SQIVND (reference sequence). The CDR3 is 16 amino acids. The chain's CDR3 is CASTQSPGTSGHEQYF. Incomplete CDR3 DNA: TGTGCCAGTACTCAAAGTCCCGGGACTAGCGGCCACGAG.

This clone was counted at least ten times. Coverage ceases 3 residues before the CDR3 finishes, and the germline J gene fills in the end. This chain links TRBV19 with TRBJ2-1, with 14 bases matching TRBD2. Germline trimming cut 3 bases from V and 4 bases from J; bases unmatched to any gene: 5. Germline lookup yields CDR1 LNHDA and CDR2 SQIVND (reference sequence). There are 17 residues in the CDR3. This CDR3 is CASSIRTSGGFYNEQFF. The sequenced part of the CDR3 DNA is TGTGCCAGTAGTATTCGGACTAGCGGGGGGTTTTACAATGAG.

This clone was detected many times. The missing CDR3 end, 3 residues past where the read stops, is filled in from the germline J gene. This rearrangement joins TRBV30 to TRBJ2-2, with 10 bases aligning to TRBD2. The CDR3 extends over 16 amino acids. After removal of 1 base from V and 1 base from J, the junction contained 3 bases not matched to a gene. Germline V gene sequence: CDR1 GTSNPN, CDR2 SVGIG (reference sequence). The CDR3 is CAWSGGTSENTGELFF. Partial CDR3 DNA: TGTGCCTGGAGTGGTGGGACTAGCGAGAACACCGGGGAG.

This clone has just a few counts. The junction differs from germline at one of its ends, possibly a read error. The read is 3 residues too short to cover the CDR3 end, so that end is filled in from the germline J gene. The sample holds other DNA sequences that translate to the same CDR3. The V and J genes are TRBV18 and TRBJ2-5; 9 nucleotides line up with TRBD2. This CDR3 is 16 amino acids long. Germline V gives CDR1 KGHSH, CDR2 LQKENI. The CDR3 DNA, read in part, is TGCGCCAGCTCACCAGAATTAGCGGGAGAAGGAGAGACC. Residues: CASSPELAGEGET. The entire CDR3 reads CASSPELAGEGETQYF. Variable domain in full (rest from reference TRBV18 and TRBJ2-5): NAGVMQNPRHLVRRRGQEARLRCSPMKGHSHVYWYRQLPEEGLKFMVYLQKENIIDESGMPKERFSAEFPKEGPSILRIQQVVRGDSAAYFCASSPELAGEGETQYFGPGTRLLVL.